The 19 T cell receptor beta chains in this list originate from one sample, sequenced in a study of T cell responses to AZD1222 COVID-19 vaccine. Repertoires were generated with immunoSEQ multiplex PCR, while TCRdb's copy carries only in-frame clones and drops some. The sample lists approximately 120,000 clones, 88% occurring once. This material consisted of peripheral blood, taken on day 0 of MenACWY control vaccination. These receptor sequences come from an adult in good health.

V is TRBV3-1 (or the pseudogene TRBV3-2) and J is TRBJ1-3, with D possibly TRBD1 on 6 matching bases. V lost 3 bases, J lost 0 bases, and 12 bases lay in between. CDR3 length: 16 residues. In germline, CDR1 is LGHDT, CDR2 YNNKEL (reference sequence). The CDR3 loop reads CASSHLGQNSGNTIYF. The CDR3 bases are TGTGCCAGCAGCCACCTAGGACAGAACTCTGGAAACACCATATATTTT.

The DNA for the CDR3 is TGTGCCAGCAGCGTTGCGGGAGGGTGGGAGACCCAGTACTTC. Translation gives CASSVAGGWETQYF. This chain joins TRBV9 and TRBJ2-5, with 9 bases lining up with TRBD2. The CDR3 has 14 residues. V lost 2 bases and J lost 5; bases outside the gene matches: 4. CDR1 is SGDLS and CDR2 is YYNGEE in the germline V gene.

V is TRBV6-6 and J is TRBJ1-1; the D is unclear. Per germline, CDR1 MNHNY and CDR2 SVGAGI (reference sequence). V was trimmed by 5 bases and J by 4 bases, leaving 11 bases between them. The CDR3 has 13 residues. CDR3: CASSTQESTEAFF. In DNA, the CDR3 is TGTGCCAGCAGTACTCAGGAGAGCACTGAAGCTTTCTTT.

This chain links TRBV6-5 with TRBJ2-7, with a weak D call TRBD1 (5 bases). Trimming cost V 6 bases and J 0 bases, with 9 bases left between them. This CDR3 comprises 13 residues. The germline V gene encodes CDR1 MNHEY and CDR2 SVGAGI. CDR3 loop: CASRQDSSYEQYF. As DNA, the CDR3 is TGTGCCAGCAGACAAGACAGCTCCTACGAGCAGTACTTC.

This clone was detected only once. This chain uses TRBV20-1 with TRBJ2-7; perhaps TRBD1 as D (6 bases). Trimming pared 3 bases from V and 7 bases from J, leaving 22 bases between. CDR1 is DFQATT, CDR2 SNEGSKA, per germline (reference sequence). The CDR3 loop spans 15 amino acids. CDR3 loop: CSASAEQGPLEEQYF. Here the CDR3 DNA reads TGCAGTGCTAGTGCCGAACAGGGTCCCCTCGAGGAGCAGTACTTC.

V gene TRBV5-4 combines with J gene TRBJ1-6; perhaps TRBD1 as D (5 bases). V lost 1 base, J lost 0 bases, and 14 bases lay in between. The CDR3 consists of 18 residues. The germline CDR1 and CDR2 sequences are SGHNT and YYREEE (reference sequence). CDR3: CASSLFGHRSSYNSPLHF. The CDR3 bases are TGTGCCAGCAGCTTGTTTGGACATCGAAGCTCCTATAATTCACCCCTCCACTTT.

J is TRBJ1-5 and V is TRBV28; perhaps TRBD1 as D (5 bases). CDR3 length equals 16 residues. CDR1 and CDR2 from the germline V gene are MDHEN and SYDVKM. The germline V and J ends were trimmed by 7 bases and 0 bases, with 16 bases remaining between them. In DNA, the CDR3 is TGTGCCAGCACCCTCAGGGAGAGCACTAGCAATCAGCCCCAGCATTTT. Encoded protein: CASTLRESTSNQPQHF.

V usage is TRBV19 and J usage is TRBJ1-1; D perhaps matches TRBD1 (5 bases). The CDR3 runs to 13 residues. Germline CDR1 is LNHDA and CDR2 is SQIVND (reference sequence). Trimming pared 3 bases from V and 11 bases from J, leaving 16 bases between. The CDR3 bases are TGTGCCAGTAGTATTCTCGGGACCTTGGGGGCTTTCTTT. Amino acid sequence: CASSILGTLGAFF.

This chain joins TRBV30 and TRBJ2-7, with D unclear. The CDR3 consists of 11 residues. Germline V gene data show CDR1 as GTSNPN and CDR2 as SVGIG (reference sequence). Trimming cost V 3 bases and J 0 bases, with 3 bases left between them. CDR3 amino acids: CAWSSSYEQYF. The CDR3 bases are TGTGCCTGGAGCAGCTCCTACGAGCAGTACTTC.

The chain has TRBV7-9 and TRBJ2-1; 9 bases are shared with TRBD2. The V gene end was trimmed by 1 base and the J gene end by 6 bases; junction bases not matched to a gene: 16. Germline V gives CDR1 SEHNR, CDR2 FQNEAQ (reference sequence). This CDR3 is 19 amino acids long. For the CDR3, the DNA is TGTGCCAGCAGCTTAGTACGCCCGAGGACTAGCGCGAAAGGCAATGAGCAGTTCTTC. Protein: CASSLVRPRTSAKGNEQFF.

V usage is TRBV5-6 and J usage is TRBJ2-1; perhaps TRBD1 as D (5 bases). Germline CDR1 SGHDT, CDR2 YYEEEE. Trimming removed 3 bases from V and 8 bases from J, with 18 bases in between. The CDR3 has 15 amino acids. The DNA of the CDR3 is TGTGCCAGCAGCTCCAGGGTCCCACTACAATATGAGCAGTTCTTC. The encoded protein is CASSSRVPLQYEQFF.

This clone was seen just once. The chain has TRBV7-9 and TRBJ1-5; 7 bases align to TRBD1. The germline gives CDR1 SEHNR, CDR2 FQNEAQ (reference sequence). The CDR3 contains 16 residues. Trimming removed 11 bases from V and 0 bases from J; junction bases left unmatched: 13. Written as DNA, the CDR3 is TGTGCCGTGGGAATCCGGGACAGACATAGCAATCAGCCCCAGCATTTT. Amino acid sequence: CAVGIRDRHSNQPQHF. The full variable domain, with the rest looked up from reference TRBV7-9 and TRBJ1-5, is DTGVSQNPRHKITKRGQNVTFRCDPISEHNRLYWYRQTLGQGPEFLTYFQNEAQLEKSRLLSDRFSAERPKGSFSTLEIQRTEQGDSAMYLCAVGIRDRHSNQPQHFGDGTRLSIL.

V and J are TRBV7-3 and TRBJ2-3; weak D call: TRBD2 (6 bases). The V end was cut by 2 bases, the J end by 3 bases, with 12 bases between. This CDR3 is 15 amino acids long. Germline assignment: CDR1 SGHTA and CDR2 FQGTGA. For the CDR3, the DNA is TGTGCCAGCAGCTTAGCCGGGGGAACTACAGATACGCAGTATTTT. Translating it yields CASSLAGGTTDTQYF.

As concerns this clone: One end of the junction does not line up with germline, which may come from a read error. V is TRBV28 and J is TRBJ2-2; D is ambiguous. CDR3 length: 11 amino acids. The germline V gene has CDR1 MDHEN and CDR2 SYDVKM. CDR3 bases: TGTGCCAGCCGTTTCACCGGGGAGCTGTTTTTT. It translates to CASRFTGELFF. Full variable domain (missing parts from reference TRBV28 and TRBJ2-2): DVKVTQSSRYLVKRTGEKVFLECVQDMDHENMFWYRQDPGLGLRLIYFSYDVKMKEKGDIPEGYSVSREKKERFSLILESASTNQTSMYLCASRFTGELFFGEGSRLTVL.

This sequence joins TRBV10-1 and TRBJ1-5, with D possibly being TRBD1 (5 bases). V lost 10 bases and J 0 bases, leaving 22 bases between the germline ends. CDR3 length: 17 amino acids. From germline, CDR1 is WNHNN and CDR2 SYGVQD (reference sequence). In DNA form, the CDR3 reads TGCGCCACCAAACCCCCCGAACAGGCTTATAGCAATCAGCCCCAGCATTTT. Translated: CATKPPEQAYSNQPQHF.

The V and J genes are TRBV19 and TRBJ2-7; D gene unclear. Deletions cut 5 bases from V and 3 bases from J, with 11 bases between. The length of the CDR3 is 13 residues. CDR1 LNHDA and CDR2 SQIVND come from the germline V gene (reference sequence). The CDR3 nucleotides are TGTGCCAGTAGTTCCTGGGCAAACTACGAGCAGTACTTC. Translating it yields CASSSWANYEQYF.

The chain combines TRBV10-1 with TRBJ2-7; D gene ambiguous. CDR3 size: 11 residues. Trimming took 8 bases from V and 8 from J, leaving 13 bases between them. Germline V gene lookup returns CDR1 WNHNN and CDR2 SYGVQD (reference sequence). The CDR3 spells CASQLFPQQYF. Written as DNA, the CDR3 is TGCGCCAGCCAGTTATTTCCGCAGCAGTACTTC.

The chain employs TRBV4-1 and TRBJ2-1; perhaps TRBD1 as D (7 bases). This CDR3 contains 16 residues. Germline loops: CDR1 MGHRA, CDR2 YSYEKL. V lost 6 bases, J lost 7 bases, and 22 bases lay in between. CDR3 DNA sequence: TGCGCCAGCAGTCTACCCCAGGGGGGACCTTCTAATGAGCAGTTCTTC. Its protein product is CASSLPQGGPSNEQFF.

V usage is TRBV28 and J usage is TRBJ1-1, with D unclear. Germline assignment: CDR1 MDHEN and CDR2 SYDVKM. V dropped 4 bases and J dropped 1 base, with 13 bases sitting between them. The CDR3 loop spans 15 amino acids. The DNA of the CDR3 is TGTGCCAGCAGTTCCCCGAGCGAGTGGAACACTGAAGCTTTCTTT. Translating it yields CASSSPSEWNTEAFF.